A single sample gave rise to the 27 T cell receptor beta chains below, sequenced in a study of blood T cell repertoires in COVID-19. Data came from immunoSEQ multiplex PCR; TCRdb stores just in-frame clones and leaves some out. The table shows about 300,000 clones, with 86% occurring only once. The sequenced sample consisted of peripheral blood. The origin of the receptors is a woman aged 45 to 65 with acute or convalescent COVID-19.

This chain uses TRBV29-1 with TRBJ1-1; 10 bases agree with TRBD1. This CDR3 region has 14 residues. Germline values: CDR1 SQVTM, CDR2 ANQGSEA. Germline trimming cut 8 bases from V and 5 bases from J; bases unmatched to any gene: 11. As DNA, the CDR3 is TGCAGCACCCGTGGACAGGGGGAAATGACTGAAGCTTTCTTT. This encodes CSTRGQGEMTEAFF.

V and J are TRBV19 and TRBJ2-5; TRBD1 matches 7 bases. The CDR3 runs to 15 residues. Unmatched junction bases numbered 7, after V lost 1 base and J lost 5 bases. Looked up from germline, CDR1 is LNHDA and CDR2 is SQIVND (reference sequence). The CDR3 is CASSIGQGGSETQYF. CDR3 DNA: TGTGCCAGTAGTATAGGACAGGGCGGCTCGGAGACCCAGTACTTC.

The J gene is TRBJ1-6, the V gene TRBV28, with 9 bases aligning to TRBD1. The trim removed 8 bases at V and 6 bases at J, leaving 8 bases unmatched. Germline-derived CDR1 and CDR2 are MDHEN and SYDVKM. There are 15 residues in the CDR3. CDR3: CASLLQGAGNSPLHF. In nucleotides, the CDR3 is TGTGCCAGCCTTCTACAGGGGGCAGGTAATTCACCCCTCCACTTT.

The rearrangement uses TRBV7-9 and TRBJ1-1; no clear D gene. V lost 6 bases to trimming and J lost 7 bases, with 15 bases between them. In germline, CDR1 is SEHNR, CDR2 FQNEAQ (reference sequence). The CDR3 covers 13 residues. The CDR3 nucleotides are TGTGCCAGCAGTCATCTCGGGTCTATTGAAGCTTTCTTT. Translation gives CASSHLGSIEAFF.

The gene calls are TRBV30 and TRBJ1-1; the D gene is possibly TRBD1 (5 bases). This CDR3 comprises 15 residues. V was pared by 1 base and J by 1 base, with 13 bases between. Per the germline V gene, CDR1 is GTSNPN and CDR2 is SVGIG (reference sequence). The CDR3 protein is CAWSGTNFGNTEAFF. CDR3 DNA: TGTGCCTGGAGTGGGACAAACTTCGGGAACACTGAAGCTTTCTTT. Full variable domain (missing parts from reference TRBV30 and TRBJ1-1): SQTIHQWPATLVQPVGSPLSLECTVEGTSNPNLYWYRQAAGRGLQLLFYSVGIGQISSEVPQNLSASRPQDRQFILSSKKLLLSDSGFYLCAWSGTNFGNTEAFFGQGTRLTVV.

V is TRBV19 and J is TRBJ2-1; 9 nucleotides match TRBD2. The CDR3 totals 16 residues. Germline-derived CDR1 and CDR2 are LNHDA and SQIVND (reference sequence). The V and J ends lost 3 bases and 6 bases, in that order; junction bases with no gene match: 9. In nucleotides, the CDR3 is TGTGCCAGTAGTATGGGTAGCGGGAGAGTAGTCAATGAGCAGTTCTTC. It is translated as CASSMGSGRVVNEQFF. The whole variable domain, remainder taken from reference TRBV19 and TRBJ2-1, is DGGITQSPKYLFRKEGQNVTLSCEQNLNHDAMYWYRQDPGQGLRLIYYSQIVNDFQKGDIAEGYSVSREKKESFPLTVTSAQKNPTAFYLCASSMGSGRVVNEQFFGPGTRLTVL.

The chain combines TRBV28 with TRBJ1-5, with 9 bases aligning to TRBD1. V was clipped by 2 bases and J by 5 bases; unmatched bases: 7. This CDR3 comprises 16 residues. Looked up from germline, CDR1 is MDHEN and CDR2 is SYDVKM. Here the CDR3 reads CASSLPRDREDQPQHF. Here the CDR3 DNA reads TGTGCCAGCAGTTTACCCCGGGACAGGGAGGATCAGCCCCAGCATTTT.

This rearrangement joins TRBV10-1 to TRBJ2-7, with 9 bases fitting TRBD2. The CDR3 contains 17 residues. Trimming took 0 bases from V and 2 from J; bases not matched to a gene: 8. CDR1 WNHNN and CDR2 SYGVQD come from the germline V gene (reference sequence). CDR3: CASSESREGRETYEQYF. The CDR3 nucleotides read TGCGCCAGCAGTGAGTCGCGGGAGGGACGGGAGACCTACGAGCAGTACTTC.

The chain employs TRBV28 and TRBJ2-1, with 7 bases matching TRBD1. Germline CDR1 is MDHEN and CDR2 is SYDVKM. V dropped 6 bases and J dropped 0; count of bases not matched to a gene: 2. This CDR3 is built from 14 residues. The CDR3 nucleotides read TGTGCCAGCAGCCACAGGGGCTCCTACAATGAGCAGTTCTTC. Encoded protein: CASSHRGSYNEQFF.

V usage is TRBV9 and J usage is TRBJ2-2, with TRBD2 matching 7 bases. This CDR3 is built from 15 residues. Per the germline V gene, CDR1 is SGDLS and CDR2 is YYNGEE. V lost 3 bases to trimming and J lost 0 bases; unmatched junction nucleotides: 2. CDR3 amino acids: CASSASGANTGELFF. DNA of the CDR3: TGTGCCAGCAGCGCCAGCGGGGCGAACACCGGGGAGCTGTTTTTT. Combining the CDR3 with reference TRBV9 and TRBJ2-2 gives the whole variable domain DSGVTQTPKHLITATGQRVTLRCSPRSGDLSVYWYQQSLDQGLQFLIQYYNGEERAKGNILERFSAQQFPDLHSELNLSSLELGDSALYFCASSASGANTGELFFGEGSRLTVL.

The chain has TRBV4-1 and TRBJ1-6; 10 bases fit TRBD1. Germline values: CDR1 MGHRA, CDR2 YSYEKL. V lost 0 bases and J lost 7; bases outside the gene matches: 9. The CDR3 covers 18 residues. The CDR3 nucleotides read TGCGCCAGCAGCCAAGATGGCAGGACAGGGGGGTGGAATTCACCCCTCCACTTT. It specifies CASSQDGRTGGWNSPLHF.

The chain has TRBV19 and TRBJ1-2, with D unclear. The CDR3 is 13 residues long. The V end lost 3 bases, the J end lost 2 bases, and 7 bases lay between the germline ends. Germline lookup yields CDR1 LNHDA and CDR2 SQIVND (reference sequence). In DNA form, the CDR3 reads TGTGCCAGTAGTATTCAGGAAAACTATGGCTACACCTTC. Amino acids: CASSIQENYGYTF.

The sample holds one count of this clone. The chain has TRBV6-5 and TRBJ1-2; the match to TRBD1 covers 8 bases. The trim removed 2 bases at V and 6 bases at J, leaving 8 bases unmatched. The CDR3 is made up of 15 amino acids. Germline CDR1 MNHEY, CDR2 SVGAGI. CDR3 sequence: CASSYPSRTGHGYTF. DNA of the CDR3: TGTGCCAGCAGTTACCCATCCCGGACAGGGCATGGCTACACCTTC.

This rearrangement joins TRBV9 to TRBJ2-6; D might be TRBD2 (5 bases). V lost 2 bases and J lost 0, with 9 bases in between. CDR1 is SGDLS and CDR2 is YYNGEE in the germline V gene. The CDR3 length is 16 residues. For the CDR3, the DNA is TGTGCCAGCAGCGTGGAGGCCGTCTCTGGGGCCAACGTCCTGACTTTC. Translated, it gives CASSVEAVSGANVLTF.

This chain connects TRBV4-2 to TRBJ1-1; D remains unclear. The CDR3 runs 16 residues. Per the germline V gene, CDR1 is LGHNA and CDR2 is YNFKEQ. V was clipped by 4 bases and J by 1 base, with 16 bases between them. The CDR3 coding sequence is TGTGCCAGCAGCCTTAAAGCCTCGGGAGCGAACACTGAAGCTTTCTTT. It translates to CASSLKASGANTEAFF.

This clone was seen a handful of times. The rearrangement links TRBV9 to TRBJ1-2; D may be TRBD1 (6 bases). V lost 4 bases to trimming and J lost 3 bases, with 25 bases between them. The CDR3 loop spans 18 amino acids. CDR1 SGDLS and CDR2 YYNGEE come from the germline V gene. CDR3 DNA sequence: TGTGCCAGCAGCCCAGAGCGGACAGTCGTAGGTCTGGACTATGGCTACACCTTC. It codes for CASSPERTVVGLDYGYTF.

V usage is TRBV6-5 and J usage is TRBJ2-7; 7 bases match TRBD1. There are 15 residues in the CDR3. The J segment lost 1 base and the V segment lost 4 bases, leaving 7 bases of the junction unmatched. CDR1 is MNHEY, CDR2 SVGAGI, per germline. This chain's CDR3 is CASSSARQGSYEQYF. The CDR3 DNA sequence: TGTGCCAGCAGTTCTGCCCGACAGGGATCCTACGAGCAGTACTTC.

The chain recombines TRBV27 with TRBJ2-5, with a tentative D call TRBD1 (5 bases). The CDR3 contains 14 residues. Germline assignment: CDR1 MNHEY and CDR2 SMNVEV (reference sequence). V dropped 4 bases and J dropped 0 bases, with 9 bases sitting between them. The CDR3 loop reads CASSSPDNQETQYF. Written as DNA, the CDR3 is TGTGCCAGCAGTTCCCCGGACAACCAAGAGACCCAGTACTTC.

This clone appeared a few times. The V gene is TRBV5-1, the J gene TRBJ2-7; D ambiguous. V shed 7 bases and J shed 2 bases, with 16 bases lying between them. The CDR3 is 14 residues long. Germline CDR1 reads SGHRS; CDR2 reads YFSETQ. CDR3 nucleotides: TGCGCCAGCGCCCTGTCGGCGGTGGCCTACGAGCAGTACTTC. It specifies CASALSAVAYEQYF.

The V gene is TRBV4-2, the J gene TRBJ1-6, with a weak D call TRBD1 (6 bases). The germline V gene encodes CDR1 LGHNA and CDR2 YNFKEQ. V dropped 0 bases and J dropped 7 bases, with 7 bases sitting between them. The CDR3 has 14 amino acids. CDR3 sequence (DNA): TGTGCCAGCAGCCAAGAACAGGGCAATTCACCCCTCCACTTT. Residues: CASSQEQGNSPLHF.

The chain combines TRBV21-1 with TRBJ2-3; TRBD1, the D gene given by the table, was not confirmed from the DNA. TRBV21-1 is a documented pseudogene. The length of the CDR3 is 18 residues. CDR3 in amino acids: CASSKTPAGGDCTDTQYF. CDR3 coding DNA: TGTGCCAGCAGCAAAACCCCCGCAGGGGGTGATTGCACAGATACGCAGTATTTT.

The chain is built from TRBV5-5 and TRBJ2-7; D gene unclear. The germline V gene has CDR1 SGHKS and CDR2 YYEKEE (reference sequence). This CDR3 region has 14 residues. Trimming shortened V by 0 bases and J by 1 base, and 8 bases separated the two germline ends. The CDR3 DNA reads TGTGCCAGCAGCTTGGGGCAGGTATCCTACGAGCAGTACTTC. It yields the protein CASSLGQVSYEQYF.

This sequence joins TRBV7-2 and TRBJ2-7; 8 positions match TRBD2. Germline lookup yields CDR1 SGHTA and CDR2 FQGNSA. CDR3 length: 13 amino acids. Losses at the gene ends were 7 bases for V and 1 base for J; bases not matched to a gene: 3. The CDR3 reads CASTTSGSYEQYF. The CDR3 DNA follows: TGTGCCAGCACCACTAGCGGTTCCTACGAGCAGTACTTC.

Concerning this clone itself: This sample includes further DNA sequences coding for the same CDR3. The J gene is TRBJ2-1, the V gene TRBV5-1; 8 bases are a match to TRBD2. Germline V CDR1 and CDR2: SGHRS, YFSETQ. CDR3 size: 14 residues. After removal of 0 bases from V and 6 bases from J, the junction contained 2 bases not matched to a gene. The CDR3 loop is CASSLGLASNEQFF. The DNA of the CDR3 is TGCGCCAGCAGCTTGGGACTAGCGAGCAATGAGCAGTTCTTC.

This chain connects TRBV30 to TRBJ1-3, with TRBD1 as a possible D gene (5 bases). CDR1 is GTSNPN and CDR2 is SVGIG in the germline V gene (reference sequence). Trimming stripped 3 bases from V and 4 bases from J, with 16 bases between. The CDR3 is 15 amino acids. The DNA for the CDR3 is TGTGCCTGGAGGGCAACAGGTTTACCAGGAAACACCATATATTTT. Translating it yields CAWRATGLPGNTIYF.

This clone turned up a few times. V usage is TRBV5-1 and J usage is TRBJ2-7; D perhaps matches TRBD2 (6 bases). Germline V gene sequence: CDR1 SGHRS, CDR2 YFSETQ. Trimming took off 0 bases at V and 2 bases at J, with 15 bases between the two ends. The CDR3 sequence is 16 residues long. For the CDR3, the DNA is TGCGCCAGCAGCTTGGGGGCCGGCGGGACTGCCTACGAGCAGTACTTC. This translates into CASSLGAGGTAYEQYF.

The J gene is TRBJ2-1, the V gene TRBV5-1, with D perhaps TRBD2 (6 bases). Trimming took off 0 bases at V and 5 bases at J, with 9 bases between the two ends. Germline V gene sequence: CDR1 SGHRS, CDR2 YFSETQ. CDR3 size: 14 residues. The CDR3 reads CASSLEGGDNEQFF. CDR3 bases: TGCGCCAGCAGCTTGGAGGGCGGGGACAATGAGCAGTTCTTC.